This T cell receptor (beta chain) appears in the sequencing data of a study of blood T cell repertoires in COVID-19 (dated by TCRdb to 2020 to 2022). Background on the whole study: Collaborator samples came from the United States, Italy and Spain and covered acute and convalescent phases of COVID-19. The material from the prospective study consisted of cDNA or gDNA derived from T cells, B-cell-depleted T cells, or PBMCs. A de-identified subject ID, COVID-19 status, age in years and sex were almost always included in the sample metadata. Deeply sampled blood TCRbeta repertoires from subjects exposed to, actively infected with, or recovered from COVID-19 were included in the dataset. HLA class I and class II types, where available, came from metadata supplied by the sample provider rather than from assay-based typing. The repertoires were released in a freely available public database meant as a resource for research on the immune response to SARS-CoV-2. Samples were obtained from the ongoing ImmuneRACE study (first 160 participants) and from 1,200 or so subjects provided by 6 global collaborators. What the authors observed across the whole study: Clinical and demographic metadata were provided uncurated, with the amount varying by source and participant.

The immunoSEQ Assay, a bias-controlled multiplex PCR, was used to amplify TCRbeta CDR3 regions from genomic DNA. In the paper's pipeline: The number of nucleated cells in each sample was estimated from the amplification of reference gene primers within the assay. To quantify the absolute abundance of each unique TCRbeta CDR3 rearrangement, sequence reads were collapsed and filtered. Productive Simpson clonality was computed per sample as the square root of Simpson's diversity index over productive rearrangements. As stored in TCRdb, this immuneACCESS dataset retains in-frame rearrangements with V and J assigned. A fraction of the clones does not appear; measured against another copy, unresolved V genes explain less than half of the discrepancy, and the remainder lacks a known reason. V and J calls and clone size follow that table, whereas D and trimming were derived from the DNA. Across this sample there are around 700,000 clones, with 70% to 90% seen only once. Over 0.2% of the sample lies in the top ten.

From cysteine to phenylalanine, the CDR3 is 12 amino acids long. The DNA shown is the 36-base CDR3, in frame from base 1. The trim is 0 bases for V and 3 bases for J, with a gap of 3 bases between the germline ends. CDR1 is given as SGHRS and CDR2 as YFSETQ, both from the germline V gene. This clone was seen just once. The antigen it recognizes is unknown. It has no much larger one-base neighbor in the sample; base qualities were not kept. The sample has other DNA sequences that encode this CDR3 too. Whole blood was collected in K2EDTA tubes by collaborating institutions according to the institutions' own protocols. For TCRbeta analysis, collaborators shipped samples in one of three forms: frozen whole blood, isolated PBMCs, or DNA extracted from either of those sample types.

The receptor comes from a woman aged 18-29 years with acute or convalescent COVID-19. Source material: peripheral blood. The rearrangement combines TRBV5-1 with TRBJ1-2; no D gene is confidently identified. The CDR3 is CASSLADYGYTF. In nucleotide form, the sequence is TGCGCCAGCAGCTTGGCAGACTATGGCTACACCTTC.